These 7 T cell receptor beta chains originate from one sample sequenced in a study of T cells in Graves' hyperthyroidism and ophthalmopathy. TCR beta CDR3 region amplification was performed from RNA transcripts. The HTBI primer set served for first-round RT-PCR of the TCR CDR3. TCRdb analysed the multiplex PCR reads with MiXCR anew, one entry per CDR3 protein. Here the sample spans approximately 530,000 distinct CDR3 sequences, 16% being singletons. Sequencing was performed on blood. The receptor set was obtained from a woman younger than 35 with Graves' hyperthyroidism.

This clonotype has just a few counts. This rearrangement joins TRBV5-1 to TRBJ2-1; 7 bases are a match to TRBD2. Germline V CDR1 and CDR2: SGHRS, YFSETQ. The CDR3 spans 14 residues. Trimming took 4 bases from V and 7 from J; bases not matched to a gene: 8. Here the CDR3 DNA reads TGCGCCAGCAGCCCATACCAAGCGGGGAATGAGCAGTTCTTC. As protein: CASSPYQAGNEQFF.

This clonotype was detected only a few times. Its ends do not fully match the called genes, so a read error is possible. The chain employs TRBV27 and TRBJ1-2; D is possibly TRBD1 (5 bases). This CDR3 contains 14 residues. Germline V CDR1 and CDR2: MNHEY, SMNVEV (reference sequence). The CDR3 loop reads CASSSGRTKYGYTF. The CDR3 nucleotides are TGTGCCAGCAGTTCGGGACGGACTAAATATGGCTACACCTTC.

This clonotype has a handful of counts. This sequence joins TRBV5-1 and TRBJ1-2; D is undetermined. CDR3 size: 17 residues. Germline CDR1 and CDR2: SGHRS and YFSETQ. V lost 5 bases, J lost 2 bases, and 22 bases lay in between. The CDR3 here is CASRRWRSGVGNYGYTF. In nucleotides, the CDR3 is TGCGCCAGCAGGAGGTGGCGCTCGGGAGTGGGGAACTATGGCTACACCTTC.

This clonotype was counted many times. The chain joins TRBV28 to TRBJ2-1; 9 bases are a match to TRBD2. The germline gives CDR1 MDHEN, CDR2 SYDVKM. This CDR3 comprises 18 residues. Trimming took 7 bases from V and 0 from J; bases not matched to a gene: 13. The CDR3 spells CASKSPSGTADSYNEQFF. The CDR3 region has the DNA TGTGCCAGCAAATCGCCTAGCGGGACCGCCGACTCCTACAATGAGCAGTTCTTC.

In this sample, this clonotype turned up many times. The chain links TRBV12-3 or TRBV12-4 to TRBJ2-1, with D tentatively TRBD1 or TRBD2 (6 bases each). Trimming shortened V by 4 bases and J by 10 bases, and 23 bases separated the two germline ends. CDR3 length equals 16 residues. CDR3 loop: CASSSPRDIFLGEQFF. The DNA of the CDR3 is TGTGCCAGCAGTTCCCCGCGGGACATATTCCTAGGGGAGCAGTTCTTC.

This clonotype came up many times. The chain couples TRBV11-3 to TRBJ2-3, with D tentatively TRBD2 (6 bases). Trimming cost V 5 bases and J 2 bases, with 14 bases left between them. The length of the CDR3 is 15 residues. CDR1 and CDR2 (germline): SGHNT, YENEEA. The CDR3 DNA sequence: TGTGCCAGCAGCCCGGTCGGGGGTTTCACAGATACGCAGTATTTT. Translated, it gives CASSPVGGFTDTQYF.

The rearrangement uses TRBV9 and TRBJ2-3; tentatively, D is TRBD2 (6 bases). Germline V CDR1 and CDR2: SGDLS, YYNGEE. This CDR3 region has 13 residues. The V gene lost 0 bases and the J gene lost 4 bases, with 6 bases spanning the gap. CDR3 sequence reads: CASSVGGADTQYF. CDR3 DNA: TGTGCCAGCAGCGTAGGCGGGGCAGATACGCAGTATTTT.